The 18 T cell receptor beta chains below were found in one sample sequenced in a study of PD-L1 blockade in urothelial cancer. The time point was: pretreatment peripheral blood. Generated by immunoSEQ multiplex PCR, the TCRdb table keeps only in-frame clones and is missing some. The sample includes 15,000 to 20,000 clones, 75% to 90% seen only once; the top ten take more than 9.5%. Sequences were derived from PBMCs, sampled around atezolizumab (anti-PD-L1) treatment. These receptors were taken from a man aged 70-80 years with urothelial cancer.

The chain uses TRBV4-1 and TRBJ2-5; a weak D match, TRBD2 (7 bases). V lost 0 bases and J 2 bases, leaving 19 bases between the germline ends. The CDR3 covers 18 residues. In germline, CDR1 is MGHRA, CDR2 YSYEKL. The DNA of the CDR3 is TGCGCCAGCAGCCAAGATTTTCTATTCGGGGGGCTTCAAGAGACCCAGTACTTC. Its protein product is CASSQDFLFGGLQETQYF.

The rearrangement uses TRBV7-8 and TRBJ2-7; 7 nucleotides match TRBD1. The CDR3 runs to 14 residues. V lost 1 base, J lost 11 bases, and 11 bases stayed unmatched. Germline V gene sequence: CDR1 SGHVS, CDR2 FQNEAQ. The CDR3 here is CASSLGHRQGSEYF. The CDR3 DNA is TGTGCCAGCAGCTTAGGCCATCGACAGGGCTCGGAGTACTTC. Complete variable domain (other parts from reference TRBV7-8 and TRBJ2-7): GAGVSQSPRYKVAKRGQDVALRCDPISGHVSLFWYQQALGQGPEFLTYFQNEAQLDKSGLPSDRFFAERPEGSVSTLKIQRTQQEDSAVYLCASSLGHRQGSEYFGPGTRLTVT.

A single count supports this clone. The chain joins TRBV5-1 to TRBJ2-1, with D unclear. V was pared by 0 bases and J by 1 base, with 5 bases between. The CDR3 is 14 amino acids. Germline CDR1 and CDR2: SGHRS and YFSETQ. CDR3 DNA sequence: TGCGCCAGCAGCTTGGATTATTCCTACAATGAGCAGTTCTTC. It encodes CASSLDYSYNEQFF.

V usage is TRBV19 and J usage is TRBJ2-5; TRBD2 is a possible D gene (6 bases). Germline CDR1 reads LNHDA; CDR2 reads SQIVND (reference sequence). This CDR3 has 16 amino acids. Trimming cost V 4 bases and J 5 bases, with 20 bases left between them. CDR3 sequence reads: CASSTILGGLGETQYF. The CDR3 DNA follows: TGTGCCAGTAGTACTATCCTCGGAGGGCTCGGGGAGACCCAGTACTTC.

This clone has more than one count but fewer than ten. This chain uses TRBV5-8 with TRBJ1-1; D is unclear. The CDR3 is made up of 13 amino acids. Trimming cost V 2 bases and J 2 bases, with 7 bases left between them. The germline CDR1 and CDR2 sequences are SGHTS and YDEGEE. CDR3 sequence: CASSFQVNTEAFF. CDR3 nucleotides: TGTGCCAGCAGCTTTCAGGTAAACACTGAAGCTTTCTTT. Together with reference TRBV5-8 and TRBJ1-1, the CDR3 gives the full variable domain: EAGVTQSPTHLIKTRGQQATLRCSPISGHTSVYWYQQALGLGLQFLLWYDEGEERNRGNFPPRFSGRQFPNYSSELNVNALELEDSALYLCASSFQVNTEAFFGQGTRLTVV.

The chain links TRBV7-2 to TRBJ2-1; TRBD2 matches at 8 bases. CDR1 and CDR2 (germline): SGHTA, FQGNSA. Unmatched junction bases numbered 9, after V lost 4 bases and J lost 4 bases. The length of the CDR3 is 16 residues. CDR3 loop: CASSSHLGGGYNEQFF. CDR3 DNA: TGTGCCAGCAGCTCCCATTTAGGCGGGGGGTACAATGAGCAGTTCTTC.

Concerning this clone itself: The germline gene is not matched at one end of the junction; a read error may be the cause. V gene TRBV5-4 combines with J gene TRBJ1-5; tentative D call: TRBD1 (5 bases). CDR3 size: 16 residues. CDR1 is SGHNT, CDR2 YYREEE, per germline (reference sequence). CDR3 sequence reads: CASSLGPVTSNQPQHF. DNA of the CDR3: TGTGCCAGCAGTTTGGGGCCAGTCACTAGCAATCAGCCCCAGCATTTT.

This clone was recorded only once. This sequence joins TRBV12-1 and TRBJ2-4; the table's D call, TRBD2, was not checked against the DNA. TRBV12-1 is classified as a pseudogene. The CDR3 totals 16 residues. This chain's CDR3 is CASSFEAELAKNIQYF. The CDR3 DNA reads TGTGCCAGCAGCTTTGAAGCGGAGCTAGCCAAAAACATTCAGTACTTC.

The chain carries TRBV5-1 and TRBJ1-2; D not certain. The germline V and J ends were trimmed by 7 bases and 4 bases, with 14 bases remaining between them. The CDR3 runs 13 residues. Germline V lookup: CDR1 SGHRS, CDR2 YFSETQ. CDR3 residues: CASVHRQIYGYTF. The DNA for the CDR3 is TGCGCCAGCGTACACAGACAAATCTATGGCTACACCTTC.

V usage is TRBV5-1 and J usage is TRBJ2-1; 10 bases agree with TRBD2. The CDR3 loop spans 16 amino acids. From germline, CDR1 is SGHRS and CDR2 YFSETQ. V lost 2 bases, J lost 3 bases, and 5 bases stayed unmatched. This CDR3 is CASSFPSGGFYNEQFF. The CDR3 DNA is TGCGCCAGCAGCTTCCCTAGCGGGGGATTCTACAATGAGCAGTTCTTC.

V gene TRBV9 combines with J gene TRBJ1-1; 9 bases fit TRBD1. J lost 7 bases, V lost 3 bases, and 7 bases had no gene match. CDR3 size: 14 residues. From germline, CDR1 is SGDLS and CDR2 YYNGEE. The CDR3 spells CASSGTGAGYEAFF. DNA for the CDR3: TGTGCCAGCAGCGGGACAGGGGCCGGCTATGAAGCTTTCTTT. Looking up the rest from reference TRBV9 and TRBJ1-1 gives the full variable domain: DSGVTQTPKHLITATGQRVTLRCSPRSGDLSVYWYQQSLDQGLQFLIQYYNGEERAKGNILERFSAQQFPDLHSELNLSSLELGDSALYFCASSGTGAGYEAFFGQGTRLTVV.

The rearrangement links TRBV5-6 to TRBJ1-1; D is perhaps TRBD1 (6 bases). From germline, CDR1 is SGHDT and CDR2 YYEEEE. V dropped 7 bases and J dropped 1 base, with 14 bases sitting between them. CDR3 size: 14 residues. CDR3 nucleotide sequence: TGTGCCAGCGGATTATCGGACAGGAACACTGAAGCTTTCTTT. Its protein product is CASGLSDRNTEAFF.

The rearrangement links TRBV19 to TRBJ2-2; 9 nucleotides align to TRBD1. The J segment lost 4 bases and the V segment lost 11 bases, leaving 11 bases of the junction unmatched. CDR3 length: 15 amino acids. Germline loops: CDR1 LNHDA, CDR2 SQIVND (reference sequence). This chain's CDR3 is CAPLRGQGLTGELFF. DNA of the CDR3: TGTGCCCCCCTTAGGGGACAGGGTCTCACCGGGGAGCTGTTTTTT.

This clone has just one count. The V gene is TRBV4-1, the J gene TRBJ1-4; D is perhaps TRBD1 (6 bases). The V gene's germline CDR1 is MGHRA and CDR2 YSYEKL. Trimming cost V 4 bases and J 0 bases, with 18 bases left between them. There are 18 residues in the CDR3. The CDR3 is CASSPTWTVSATNEKLFF. The DNA of the CDR3 is TGCGCCAGCAGCCCGACCTGGACAGTATCTGCAACTAATGAAAAACTGTTTTTT.

This clone came up once. This sequence joins TRBV9 and TRBJ2-7, with D possibly being TRBD2 (6 bases). Germline loops: CDR1 SGDLS, CDR2 YYNGEE. The V gene lost 4 bases and the J gene lost 0 bases, with 11 bases spanning the gap. The CDR3 sequence is 14 residues long. The CDR3 DNA sequence: TGTGCCAGCAGCTCCGGACTAACCTCCTACGAGCAGTACTTC. This codes for CASSSGLTSYEQYF.

The V gene is TRBV29-1, the J gene TRBJ2-3; TRBD1 aligns across 9 bases. Losses at the gene ends were 7 bases for V and 5 bases for J; bases not matched to a gene: 16. Germline lookup yields CDR1 SQVTM and CDR2 ANQGSEA. There are 16 residues in the CDR3. The CDR3 sequence: CSARVNRGREGDTQYF. DNA for the CDR3: TGCAGCGCCCGGGTGAACAGGGGGCGAGAAGGAGATACGCAGTATTTT.

The chain combines TRBV10-1 with TRBJ2-2; TRBD1 matches 9 bases. Germline loops: CDR1 WNHNN, CDR2 SYGVQD (reference sequence). This CDR3 has 17 residues. Trimming removed 3 bases from V and 1 base from J; junction bases left unmatched: 6. The CDR3 nucleotides read TGCGCCAGCAGTGACTTTGGACAGGGGCTGAACACCGGGGAGCTGTTTTTT. It codes for CASSDFGQGLNTGELFF.

The chain uses TRBV2 and TRBJ1-6; possible D gene TRBD1, 5 bases. From germline, CDR1 is SNHLY and CDR2 FYNNEI. Deletions cut 11 bases from V and 13 bases from J, with 18 bases between. This CDR3 comprises 12 residues. For the CDR3, the DNA is TGTGCCTCGGGCCAGGGATATCCTCCCCTCCACTTT. Its translation is CASGQGYPPLHF.